The 11 T cell receptor beta chains reported below all come from one sample, sequenced in a study of T cell changes during pregnancy in multiple sclerosis. TCRdb's table, derived via immunoSEQ multiplex PCR, lists solely in-frame clones and lacks some. Of about 73,000 clones listed, 85% to 95% are singletons. Sequenced here: peripheral blood, sampled in the second trimester of pregnancy. The receptors originated from a female donor in good health, enrolled as a control in a pregnancy study.

This clone was seen a single time. This sequence joins TRBV9 and TRBJ1-2, with 7 bases aligning to TRBD1. With V trimmed by 4 bases and J by 7 bases, 10 bases remained unmatched. Germline CDR1 and CDR2: SGDLS and YYNGEE. The length of the CDR3 is 14 residues. In DNA form, the CDR3 reads TGTGCCAGCAGCACTGGGGACAGAGATGGTGGCTACACCTTC. It codes for CASSTGDRDGGYTF. Based on the CDR3 plus reference TRBV9 and TRBJ1-2, the full variable domain is DSGVTQTPKHLITATGQRVTLRCSPRSGDLSVYWYQQSLDQGLQFLIQYYNGEERAKGNILERFSAQQFPDLHSELNLSSLELGDSALYFCASSTGDRDGGYTFGSGTRLTVV.

This chain connects TRBV11-1 to TRBJ1-1, with D perhaps TRBD1 (5 bases). V was clipped by 4 bases and J by 10 bases, with 22 bases between them. Germline CDR1 reads SGHAT; CDR2 reads FQDESV (reference sequence). The CDR3 runs to 15 residues. The CDR3 sequence: CASSSSTESTLTAFF. Written as DNA, the CDR3 is TGTGCCAGCAGCTCCTCGACAGAGAGTACACTGACAGCTTTCTTT.

This clone was observed a single time. The chain uses TRBV29-1 and TRBJ1-3, with D perhaps matching TRBD1 (6 bases). CDR1 and CDR2 from the germline V gene are SQVTM and ANQGSEA. This CDR3 has 15 amino acids. V lost 5 bases and J 2 bases, leaving 16 bases between the germline ends. The CDR3 spells CSVLATGHTGNTIYF. The CDR3 DNA reads as TGCAGCGTTCTCGCCACAGGGCATACTGGAAACACCATATATTTT.

The rearrangement uses TRBV19 and TRBJ2-1; TRBD1 matches at 7 bases. Germline trimming cut 3 bases from V and 7 bases from J; bases unmatched to any gene: 6. This CDR3 has 14 amino acids. Germline loops: CDR1 LNHDA, CDR2 SQIVND (reference sequence). For the CDR3, the DNA is TGTGCCAGTAGTATTTATACACAGGGGAATGAGCAGTTCTTC. This translates into CASSIYTQGNEQFF.

The chain employs TRBV13 and TRBJ2-1, with TRBD2 identical over 8 bases. This CDR3 is 15 amino acids long. J gave up 6 bases and V 0 bases, and 4 bases lay outside the gene matches. CDR1 PRHDT and CDR2 FYEKMQ come from the germline V gene (reference sequence). DNA of the CDR3: TGTGCCAGCAGCTTAGGCGCGGGGGGAGGCAATGAGCAGTTCTTC. It is translated as CASSLGAGGGNEQFF.

This clone was seen only once. The CDR3 DNA is TGTGCCTTAGACACAGGGGGCTCCTATGGCTACACCTTC. Its protein product is CALDTGGSYGYTF. The rearrangement links TRBV30 to TRBJ1-2; 9 bases align to TRBD1. The germline gives CDR1 GTSNPN, CDR2 SVGIG (reference sequence). The J segment lost 4 bases and the V segment lost 7 bases, leaving 7 bases of the junction unmatched. The CDR3 runs to 13 residues.

The chain joins TRBV6-1 to TRBJ2-2; TRBD1 is a possible D gene (6 bases). V was pared by 4 bases and J by 3 bases, with 12 bases between. This CDR3 region has 15 residues. Germline CDR1 is MNHNS and CDR2 is SASEGT. CDR3 in DNA: TGTGCCAGCAGTGTAGGGACACCCTACACCGGGGAGCTGTTTTTT. Its protein is CASSVGTPYTGELFF.

This sequence joins TRBV4-3 and TRBJ2-1, with 7 bases that match TRBD1. Germline V gene data show CDR1 as LGHNA and CDR2 as YSLEER. V trimming: 4 bases; J trimming: 10 bases; junction bases outside the gene matches: 10. The CDR3 totals 14 residues. CDR3 amino acids: CASSPDRDPREQFF. The CDR3 nucleotides read TGCGCCAGCAGCCCCGACAGGGACCCGAGGGAGCAGTTCTTC.

The chain links TRBV2 to TRBJ1-5; no clear D. With 3 bases removed from V and 4 bases from J, the gap between germline ends came to 7 bases. The CDR3 contains 13 residues. In germline, CDR1 is SNHLY, CDR2 FYNNEI. The CDR3 loop is CASSDAGNQPQHF. Written as DNA, the CDR3 is TGTGCCAGCAGTGATGCGGGGAATCAGCCCCAGCATTTT.

The gene calls are TRBV7-2 and TRBJ2-1; 11 nucleotides match TRBD2. This CDR3 is built from 16 residues. The junction had 6 bases not matched to a gene; V was cut back by 5 bases and J by 3 bases. CDR1 SGHTA and CDR2 FQGNSA come from the germline V gene. DNA of the CDR3: TGTGCCAGCAGCCTGGGACTAGCGGAATACTACAATGAGCAGTTCTTC. Its protein is CASSLGLAEYYNEQFF.

The chain recombines TRBV28 with TRBJ2-7; the match to TRBD1 covers 7 bases. Looked up from germline, CDR1 is MDHEN and CDR2 is SYDVKM. The CDR3 length is 13 residues. The V segment lost 6 bases and the J segment 3 bases; nucleotides outside the gene matches: 5. Here the CDR3 reads CASSIGQDYEQYF. The CDR3 DNA reads as TGTGCCAGCAGCATCGGACAGGACTACGAGCAGTACTTC.